This T cell receptor beta chain stems from a study of vaccination and CD4 T cells after COVID-19. Turning to the study itself: SARS-CoV-2 positivity in convalescent patients was established by nasal swab PCR; under ten had mild and one severe disease. Post-COVID draws came a median around 100 days after diagnosis (range 35 to 161). Cultures designated as controls were supplied with a CEFX pool, an HIV-1 Nef pool, or no peptide.

The treatment: roughly 11-day PBMC culture with coronavirus spike peptide pools or control peptides (ViraFEST assay). Peptide pools at roughly 10 ug/ml, together with roughly 10 IU/ml IL-2, were added to cultures of under 2.5 million PBMCs per well. With 0 bases clipped from V and 0 bases from J, the junction kept 5 bases outside the gene matches. In germline, CDR1 is MNHEY, CDR2 SVGAGI. This CDR3 is 17 amino acids long. This clonotype was counted a few times. Its target is not known. The Oncomine TCR Beta short-read assay generated sequence data from the DNA of cultured CD4+ T cells. MiXCR, applied by TCRdb to the PCR reads, yields one record per CDR3 protein. The sample yields 20,000 or so distinct CDR3 sequences, 45% to 65% seen once.

This rearrangement joins TRBV6-5 to TRBJ2-4; 7 nucleotides match TRBD1. Sequenced here: CD4+ T cells from blood, cultured in vitro, sampled before SARS-CoV-2 vaccination. This TCR was recovered from a human donor who had recovered from COVID-19. The CDR3 here is CASSYSRDSLAKNIQYF. CDR3 nucleotide sequence: TGTGCCAGCAGTTACTCGAGGGACAGTTTAGCCAAAAACATTCAGTACTTC.